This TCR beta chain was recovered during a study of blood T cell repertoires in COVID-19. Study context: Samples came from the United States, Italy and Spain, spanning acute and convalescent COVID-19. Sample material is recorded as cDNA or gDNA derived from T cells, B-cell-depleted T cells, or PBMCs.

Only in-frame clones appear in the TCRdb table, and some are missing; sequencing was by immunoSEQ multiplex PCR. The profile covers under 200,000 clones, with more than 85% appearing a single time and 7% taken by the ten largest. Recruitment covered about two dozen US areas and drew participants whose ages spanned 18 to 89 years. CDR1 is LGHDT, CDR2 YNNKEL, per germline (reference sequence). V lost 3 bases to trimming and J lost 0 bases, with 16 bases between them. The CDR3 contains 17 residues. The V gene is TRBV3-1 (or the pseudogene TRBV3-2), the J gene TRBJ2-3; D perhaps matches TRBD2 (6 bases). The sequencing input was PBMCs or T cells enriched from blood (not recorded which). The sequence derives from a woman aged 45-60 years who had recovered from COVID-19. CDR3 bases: TGTGCCAGCAGCCACCCCTTAGCGGAAATTAGCACAGATACGCAGTATTTT. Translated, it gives CASSHPLAEISTDTQYF.